The 2 T cell receptor beta chains in this list originate from one sample, sequenced in a study of T cell repertoires in cytomegalovirus infection. Their recognized antigens are unknown. TCRdb re-derived calls from the reads in MiXCR, one entry per CDR3 protein. This sample has about 830,000 distinct CDR3 sequences, with roughly 33% found just once. This specimen consisted of cultured CD8+ T cells from PBMCs, obtained from culture after CMV antigen stimulation. All receptors come from a human donor in good health (CMV status not recorded). Some clones in this sample may be carry-over from other donors' samples.

This clonotype has only a few counts. The V call is TRBV20-1, the J call TRBJ2-3, with TRBD2 as a possible D gene (5 bases). V was clipped by 0 bases and J by 0 bases, with 10 bases between them. CDR3 length: 15 residues. The V gene's germline CDR1 is DFQATT and CDR2 SNEGSKA (reference sequence). This chain's CDR3 is CSARDLATSTDTQYF. The CDR3 DNA reads as TGCAGTGCTAGAGATTTAGCGACTAGCACAGATACGCAGTATTTT.

This clonotype has only a few counts. This chain connects TRBV4-2 to TRBJ2-3, with D perhaps TRBD2 (5 bases). The CDR3 has 15 residues. Trimming stripped 0 bases from V and 3 bases from J, with 10 bases between. Germline lookup yields CDR1 LGHNA and CDR2 YNFKEQ. The CDR3 nucleotides are TGTGCCAGCAGCCAAGAGGGGAGACAAACAGATACGCAGTATTTT. Its translation is CASSQEGRQTDTQYF.